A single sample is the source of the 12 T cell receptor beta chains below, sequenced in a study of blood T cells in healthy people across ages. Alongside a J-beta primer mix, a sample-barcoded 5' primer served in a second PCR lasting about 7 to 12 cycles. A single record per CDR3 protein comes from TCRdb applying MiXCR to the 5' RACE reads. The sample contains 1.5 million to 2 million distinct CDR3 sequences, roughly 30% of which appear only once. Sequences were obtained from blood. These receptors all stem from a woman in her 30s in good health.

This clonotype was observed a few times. The chain's CDR3 is CASSDEGGEQETQYF. In DNA, the CDR3 is TGTGCCAGCAGTGACGAGGGGGGGGAGCAAGAGACCCAGTACTTC. The chain combines TRBV2 with TRBJ2-5, with a weak D call TRBD2 (7 bases). Trimming cost V 3 bases and J 2 bases, with 13 bases left between them. The CDR3 totals 15 residues. The germline gives CDR1 SNHLY, CDR2 FYNNEI.

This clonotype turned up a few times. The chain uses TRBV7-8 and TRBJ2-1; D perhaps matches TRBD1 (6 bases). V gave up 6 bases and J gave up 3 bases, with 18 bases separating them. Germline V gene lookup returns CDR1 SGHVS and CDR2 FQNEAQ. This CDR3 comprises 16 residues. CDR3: CASRPPVQGDYNEQFF. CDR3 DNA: TGTGCCAGCAGACCCCCTGTACAGGGAGACTACAATGAGCAGTTCTTC.

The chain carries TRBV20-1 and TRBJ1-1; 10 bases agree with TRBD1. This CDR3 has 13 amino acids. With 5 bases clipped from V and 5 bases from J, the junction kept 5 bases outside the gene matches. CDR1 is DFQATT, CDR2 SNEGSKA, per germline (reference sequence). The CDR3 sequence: CSALGQGVTEAFF. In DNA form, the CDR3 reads TGCAGTGCTCTAGGACAGGGGGTGACTGAAGCTTTCTTT.

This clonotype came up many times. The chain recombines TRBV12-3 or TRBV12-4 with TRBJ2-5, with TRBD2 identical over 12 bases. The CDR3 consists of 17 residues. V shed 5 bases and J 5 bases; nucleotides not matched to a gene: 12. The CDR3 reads CASSPGRTSGIRETQYF. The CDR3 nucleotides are TGTGCCAGCAGTCCCGGGCGGACTAGCGGGATTCGGGAGACCCAGTACTTC.

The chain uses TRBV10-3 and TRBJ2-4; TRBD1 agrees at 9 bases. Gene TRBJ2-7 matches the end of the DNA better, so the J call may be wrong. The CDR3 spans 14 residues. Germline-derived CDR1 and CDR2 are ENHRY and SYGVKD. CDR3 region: CAINGQGSNYEQYF. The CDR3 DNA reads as TGTGCCATCAACGGACAGGGGTCAAACTACGAGCAGTACTTC.

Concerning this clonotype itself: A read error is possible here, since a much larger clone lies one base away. In nucleotides, the CDR3 is TGTGCCATCAGAGAGGACGGGGACGAGCAGTACTTC. Protein product: CAIREDGDEQYF. The genes are TRBV10-3 and TRBJ2-5, with a possible D match to TRBD2 (5 bases). The end of the DNA aligns better with TRBJ2-7, so the J call may be wrong. Germline V gene data show CDR1 as ENHRY and CDR2 as SYGVKD. This CDR3 has 12 residues.

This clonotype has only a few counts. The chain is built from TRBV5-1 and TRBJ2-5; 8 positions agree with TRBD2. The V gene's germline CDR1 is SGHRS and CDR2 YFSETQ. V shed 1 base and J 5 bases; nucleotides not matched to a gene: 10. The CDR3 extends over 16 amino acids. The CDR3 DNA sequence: TGCGCCAGCAGCTTGCCCTCCATAGCGGGAACCGAGACCCAGTACTTC. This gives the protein CASSLPSIAGTETQYF.

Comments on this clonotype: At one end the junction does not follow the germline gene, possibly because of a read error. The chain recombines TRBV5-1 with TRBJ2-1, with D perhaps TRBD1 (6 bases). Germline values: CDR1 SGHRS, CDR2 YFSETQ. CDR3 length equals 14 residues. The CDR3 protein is CTSSIGTLDNEQFF. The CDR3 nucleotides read TGCACCAGCAGCATAGGGACACTCGACAATGAGCAGTTCTTC.

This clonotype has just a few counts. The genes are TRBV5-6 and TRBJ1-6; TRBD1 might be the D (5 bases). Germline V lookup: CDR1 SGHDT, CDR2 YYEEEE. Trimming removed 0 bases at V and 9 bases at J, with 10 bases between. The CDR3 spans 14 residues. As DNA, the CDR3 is TGTGCCAGCAGCTTGGGACAGCAAAGTTCACCCCTCCACTTT. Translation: CASSLGQQSSPLHF.

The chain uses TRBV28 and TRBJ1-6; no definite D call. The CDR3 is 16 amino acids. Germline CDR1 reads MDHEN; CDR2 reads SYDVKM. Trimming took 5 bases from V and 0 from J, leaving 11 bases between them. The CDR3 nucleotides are TGTGCCAGCAGTCCGACGGAGAGCTCCTATAATTCACCCCTCCACTTT. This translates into CASSPTESSYNSPLHF.

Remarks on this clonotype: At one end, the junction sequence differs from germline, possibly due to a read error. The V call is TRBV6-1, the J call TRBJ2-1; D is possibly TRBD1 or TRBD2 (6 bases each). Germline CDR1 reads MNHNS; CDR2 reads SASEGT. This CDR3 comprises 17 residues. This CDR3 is CASSPRGTPPSGNKQFF. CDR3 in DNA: TGTGCCAGCAGTCCCCGCGGGACACCCCCTTCGGGCAATAAGCAGTTCTTC.

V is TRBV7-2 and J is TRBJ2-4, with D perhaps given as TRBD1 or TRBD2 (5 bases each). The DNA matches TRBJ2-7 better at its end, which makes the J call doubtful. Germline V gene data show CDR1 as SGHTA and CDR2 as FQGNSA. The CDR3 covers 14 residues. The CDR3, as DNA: TGTGCCAGCAGCTTGAGGGACGGAAACTGCGAGCAGTACTTC. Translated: CASSLRDGNCEQYF.